The 5 T cell receptor beta chains below come from one sample, sequenced in a study of T cells after yellow fever vaccination. A single record per CDR3 protein comes from TCRdb applying MiXCR to the 5' RACE reads. Here the sample spans hundreds of thousands of distinct CDR3 sequences, about 8.3% being singletons. Source: PBMCs, taken more than 35 days after the first yellow fever vaccination. The origin of the receptors is a man aged 18-30 years who received the YFV17D yellow fever vaccine.

The gene calls are TRBV5-4 and TRBJ1-5, with TRBD1 matching over 8 bases. CDR3 length: 14 residues. Trimming at V came to 1 base and at J to 5 bases, leaving 2 bases not matched to a gene. Germline CDR1 and CDR2: SGHNT and YYREEE (reference sequence). The CDR3 loop is CASSLQGAYQPQHF. As DNA, the CDR3 is TGTGCCAGCAGCTTGCAGGGGGCCTATCAGCCCCAGCATTTT.

The chain is built from TRBV12-5 and TRBJ2-2; D unresolved. CDR1 is LGHNT, CDR2 FRNRAP, per germline. Trimming left V 2 bases short and J 6 bases short, with 1 base between. CDR3 length: 11 residues. CDR3 protein: CASGLPGELFF. The CDR3 nucleotides read TGTGCTAGTGGTTTGCCCGGGGAGCTGTTTTTT.

This clonotype has ten or more counts. At one end the junction does not follow the germline gene, possibly because of a read error. The chain uses TRBV5-1 and TRBJ1-3; weak D call: TRBD1 (5 bases). CDR1 and CDR2 (germline): SGHRS, YFSETQ. This CDR3 has 14 residues. In DNA, the CDR3 is TGTGCCAGCTCACTCGACAGCTCTGGAAACACCATATATTTT. Protein sequence: CASSLDSSGNTIYF.

This clonotype showed up just a few times. The rearrangement joins TRBV5-4 to TRBJ2-2; D possibly uses TRBD1 or TRBD2 (6 bases each). The germline CDR1 and CDR2 sequences are SGHNT and YYREEE (reference sequence). The CDR3 runs to 16 residues. Trimming removed 4 bases at V and 4 bases at J, with 17 bases between. DNA for the CDR3: TGTGCCAGCAGCGTAGGGGGTAGCGGCTTCACCGGGGAGCTGTTTTTT. Its protein is CASSVGGSGFTGELFF.

This clonotype was counted ten times or more. V is TRBV27 and J is TRBJ2-5; D is possibly TRBD1 or TRBD2 (5 bases each). The germline V gene encodes CDR1 MNHEY and CDR2 SMNVEV (reference sequence). The length of the CDR3 is 13 residues. The V and J ends lost 0 bases and 5 bases respectively, with 7 bases between them. The CDR3: CASSLSGVETQYF. CDR3 bases: TGTGCCAGCAGTTTATCGGGGGTGGAGACCCAGTACTTC.